These T cell receptor beta chains were read from a single sample in a study of T cells in Graves' hyperthyroidism and ophthalmopathy. TCRdb used MiXCR to reprocess the multiplex PCR reads, holding one entry per CDR3 protein. Of 600,000 to 850,000 distinct CDR3 sequences in the sample, roughly 20% were seen once. The sequencing input was blood. The source of these receptors is a woman aged 45-59 years with Graves' hyperthyroidism that later progressed to Graves' ophthalmopathy. Both conserved end residues are trimmed from each CDR3. D genes are given only for firm matches.

TRBV20-1 | . | SAGPTGNTIY
TRBV5-1 | TRBD1 | ASSVDRGHEKLF
TRBV27 | TRBD1 | ASSPDRVREQY
TRBV6-2/TRBV6-3 | . | ASTPEDSPVDTQY
TRBV6-2/TRBV6-3 | . | ASTGLEIYNEQF
TRBV2 | TRBD1 | ASSESGADRDTGELF
TRBV7-2 | . | ASSGEFSTGELF
TRBV9 | . | ASSPQDRVGYT
TRBV7-9 | TRBD2 | ASSLSGRGGPNYNEQF
TRBV11-2 | . | ASSLGGVSAGPQH
TRBV12-3/TRBV12-4 | TRBD2 | ASSLGWSGGAAGELF
TRBV10-3 | . | AIKGGSNEKLF
TRBV11-1 | . | ASSSQQASNEKLF
TRBV11-2 | . | ASSLGRDAYNEQF
TRBV7-2 | . | ASSRGRAGFIYGYT
TRBV11-2 | . | ASSPWGQGTDTQY
TRBV7-7 | . | ASSRLGDFAETEAF
TRBV24-1 | . | ATSEGGGETQY
TRBV19 | . | ASITGTVNTEAF
TRBV4-2 | . | ASSQDLGSDYEQF
TRBV27 | TRBD2 | ASSYTTSDIFYEQY
TRBV3-1 | . | ASSGGDSGTDTQY
TRBV12-3/TRBV12-4 | . | ASRTTGFGNQPQH
TRBV2 | . | AGSDFARNNSPLH
TRBV12-3/TRBV12-4 | TRBD1 | ASSPEQGAKNIQY
TRBV11-3 | . | ASSFGTPGELF
TRBV18 | . | ASSPAAIAGPSTDTQY
TRBV20-1 | . | GVRPTNQPQH
TRBV5-1 | . | ASTLDGGRRIHEQY
TRBV20-1 | . | SARGPVGQPQH
TRBV6-1 | . | ASSELRDPYEQY
TRBV6-2/TRBV6-3 | . | ASSYSQGASTDTQY
TRBV18 | . | ASFPGGVAANNEQF
TRBV11-2 | . | ASSPPATYGYT
TRBV5-1 | . | ASSLGPNNEQF
TRBV20-1 | . | SARGGVSGADTDTQY
TRBV18 | . | ASSPPGVLT
TRBV6-2/TRBV6-3 | . | ASSRPMDEQF
TRBV2 | . | ASSEVRKLNTEAF
TRBV5-8 | TRBD1 | ASSFKPGQGAYGYT
TRBV16 | . | ASSQFQDQPQH
TRBV7-6 | . | ASSLGGPRTSYNEQF
TRBV10-3 | . | AISEQSNEQF
TRBV27 | . | ASRQVRVVYNEQF
TRBV19 | . | ASSLFASNYGYT